Listed below are T cell receptor beta chains from one sample, sequenced in a study of cytomegalovirus exposure and HLA in healthy donors. The repertoire was sequenced with immunoSEQ multiplex PCR; TCRdb's copy has only in-frame clones and lacks some. In the table there are 120,000 to 150,000 clones, just under 75% of which are singletons. The material sequenced was PBMCs. The origin of the receptors is a woman aged 18-29 years in good health and CMV-seronegative. Both conserved end residues are trimmed from each CDR3. The listing skips clone size in some rows; elsewhere it reads once, few, many or a size class.

few | TRBV4-2 | ASSQGASGGSFEQF
. | TRBV30 | AWQRGGMNTEAF
. | TRBV10-3 | AISARSGGQETQY
. | TRBV6-4 | ASSAYSNSYGYT
few | TRBV7-2 | ASSQASGSAYNEQF
. | TRBV7-9 | ASSPEGGGYT
once | TRBV10-2 | ATWGASGTKSTGELF
. | TRBV7-2 | ASSLASGVSYEQF
. | TRBV4-3 | ASSQYPTANTIY
. | TRBV11-1 | ASSLYGGPSYEQY
. | TRBV5-1 | ASSLGLAGGRNTGELF
once | TRBV5-1 | ASSPGQILGEAF
. | TRBV20-1 | SADRGYGYT
once | TRBV4-3 | ASSQDGGTSGEQY
. | TRBV5-1 | ASSLQGTYQETQY
. | TRBV5-1 | ASSPGGNQPQH
. | TRBV5-6 | ASSLGQGLNAF
few | TRBV6-1 | AVLTRDRGYEQY
. | TRBV18 | ASSPPGRVGETQY
. | TRBV5-1 | ASSLEQGSGNTIY
once | TRBV7-3 | ASSFGQGANTGELF
. | TRBV29-1 | SVGWGGQPQH
few | TRBV7-9 | ASSSTGGSYNEQF
. | TRBV28 | ASNTGFNSPLH
. | TRBV6-4 | ASSRDGGETQY
once | TRBV11-3 | ASSLMVWAANTEAF
. | TRBV27 | ASSLMTVSYEQY
few | TRBV7-2 | ASSRPEYGYT
. | TRBV7-8 | ASSPGQGPIYGYT
. | TRBV4-3 | ASSLGGGTEAF
. | TRBV5-4 | ASSLKREALNEQF
. | TRBV9 | ASSGLWVGDYGYT
. | TRBV11-2 | ASSPHPGLAGTGELF
. | TRBV7-8 | ASCFGNTEAF
. | TRBV19 | ASSKSQGNQPQH
. | TRBV4-2 | ASSQDPDEQY
few | TRBV19 | ASSLRDFEQF
. | TRBV29-1 | SVSTPGQGGGEQY
. | TRBV5-1 | ASSDRDRNTGELF
. | TRBV7-8 | ASSLAGALKYGYT
. | TRBV27 | ASSRGQGPDTQY
. | TRBV5-4 | ASSLDPLRGYT
. | TRBV10-3 | AISGSAFVSEQY
few | TRBV18 | ASSLDTGTGNTIY
. | TRBV27 | ASKPQGPGGRETQY
. | TRBV7-8 | ASSITGLEVAF
. | TRBV6-7 | ASSSGTSGRYNEQF
. | TRBV7-2 | ASSSTDTQY
. | TRBV7-9 | ASSLTGETDTQY
once | TRBV5-1 | ASSPVRDRSYGYT
. | TRBV25-1 | ASSGTGTGVFEQY
. | TRBV28 | ASSSGAGGSYNEQF
. | TRBV7-3 | ASSLGGSGNEQF